One and the same sample provided the 29 T cell receptor beta chains below, sequenced in a study of technical replicates of blood from several donors. Profiling relied on immunoSEQ multiplex PCR, and the TCRdb table lists in-frame clones only, not all of them. The table shows approximately 76,000 clones, with roughly 85% occurring only once. The material sequenced was PBMCs. These receptors were obtained from a human donor in good health. Some clones in this sample may be carry-over from other donors' samples.

The rearrangement joins TRBV2 to TRBJ1-5, with a possible D match to TRBD1 (6 bases). The length of the CDR3 is 14 residues. The germline V gene encodes CDR1 SNHLY and CDR2 FYNNEI. V was cut by 2 bases and J by 4 bases, with 9 bases left in between. CDR3 loop: CASSERTENQPQHF. The DNA for the CDR3 is TGTGCCAGCAGTGAAAGGACAGAGAATCAGCCCCAGCATTTT.

The chain is built from TRBV29-1 and TRBJ2-1; 8 bases are shared with TRBD2. There are 13 residues in the CDR3. V trimming: 7 bases; J trimming: 7 bases; junction bases outside the gene matches: 9. The V gene's germline CDR1 is SQVTM and CDR2 ANQGSEA. CDR3 residues: CSEPGLGGNEQFF. Here the CDR3 DNA reads TGCAGCGAACCGGGACTAGGAGGGAATGAGCAGTTCTTC.

The chain links TRBV30 to TRBJ1-1; D not certain. The CDR3 loop spans 11 amino acids. The V end was cut by 6 bases, the J end by 8 bases, with 13 bases between. The germline gives CDR1 GTSNPN, CDR2 SVGIG (reference sequence). The CDR3 sequence is CACAGDQEAFF. The CDR3 bases are TGTGCCTGTGCGGGAGACCAGGAAGCTTTCTTT.

The J gene is TRBJ2-1, the V gene TRBV4-1; TRBD2 matches at 8 bases. The CDR3 is made up of 17 amino acids. V dropped 1 base and J dropped 7; count of bases not matched to a gene: 12. Germline V lookup: CDR1 MGHRA, CDR2 YSYEKL. The CDR3 sequence: CASSQGFPGLDLNEQFF. CDR3 nucleotide sequence: TGCGCCAGCAGCCAAGGGTTTCCGGGACTAGATTTAAATGAGCAGTTCTTC.

The chain employs TRBV18 and TRBJ2-1, with 14 bases aligning to TRBD2. V dropped 3 bases and J dropped 2; count of bases not matched to a gene: 6. CDR3 length: 18 residues. Germline CDR1 KGHSH, CDR2 LQKENI. CDR3 DNA: TGTGCCAGCTCACCTCAGACTAGCGGGGGGGCAACCTACAATGAGCAGTTCTTC. This encodes CASSPQTSGGATYNEQFF.

The V call is TRBV2, the J call TRBJ2-1, with 8 bases matching TRBD1. The V and J ends lost 6 bases and 6 bases, in that order; junction bases with no gene match: 4. Germline CDR1 reads SNHLY; CDR2 reads FYNNEI. CDR3 length equals 13 residues. CDR3 bases: TGTGCCAGCAGCGGACAGGGTAGCAATGAGCAGTTCTTC. Encoded protein: CASSGQGSNEQFF. The full variable domain, completed using reference TRBV2 and TRBJ2-1, is EPEVTQTPSHQVTQMGQEVILRCVPISNHLYFYWYRQILGQKVEFLVSFYNNEISEKSEIFDDQFSVERPDGSNFTLKIRSTKLEDSAMYFCASSGQGSNEQFFGPGTRLTVL.

This clone was picked up a small number of times. This chain uses TRBV6-6 with TRBJ2-2; weak D call: TRBD1 (5 bases). Germline lookup yields CDR1 MNHNY and CDR2 SVGAGI (reference sequence). The CDR3 loop spans 15 amino acids. Trimming left V 5 bases short and J 0 bases short, with 10 bases between. This CDR3 reads CASSLLTANTGELFF. In DNA form, the CDR3 reads TGTGCCAGCAGTCTTCTGACAGCGAACACCGGGGAGCTGTTTTTT.

The chain links TRBV6-5 to TRBJ1-5; D is ambiguous. The V end was cut by 6 bases, the J end by 2 bases, with 8 bases between. CDR3 length: 13 amino acids. Germline CDR1 and CDR2: MNHEY and SVGAGI. The CDR3 DNA reads TGTGCCAGCAGGGTGAGGGGCAATCAGCCCCAGCATTTT. As protein: CASRVRGNQPQHF.

The V call is TRBV5-6, the J call TRBJ1-1; 12 positions agree with TRBD1. Germline V lookup: CDR1 SGHDT, CDR2 YYEEEE. V shed 3 bases, J shed 6 bases, and the junction held 12 bases outside the gene matches. This CDR3 spans 17 amino acids. The CDR3 spells CASSWGQGAQAGAEAFF. DNA of the CDR3: TGTGCCAGCAGCTGGGGACAGGGGGCGCAAGCGGGCGCTGAAGCTTTCTTT.

The chain links TRBV18 to TRBJ2-2; TRBD2 might be the D (6 bases). Deletions cut 0 bases from V and 2 bases from J, with 13 bases between. The CDR3 runs 17 residues. Germline assignment: CDR1 KGHSH and CDR2 LQKENI. CDR3 loop: CASSPPVGGVNTGELFF. CDR3 nucleotides: TGTGCCAGCTCACCACCGGTCGGCGGGGTTAACACCGGGGAGCTGTTTTTT.

V usage is TRBV7-3 and J usage is TRBJ1-1; D possibly corresponds to TRBD1 (6 bases). Trimming stripped 2 bases from V and 6 bases from J, with 10 bases between. The CDR3 is 13 residues long. Germline lookup yields CDR1 SGHTA and CDR2 FQGTGA. CDR3 sequence: CASSLEGGSEAFF. CDR3 nucleotide sequence: TGTGCCAGCAGCTTAGAAGGGGGATCTGAAGCTTTCTTT.

This chain connects TRBV14 to TRBJ2-1, with D possibly matching TRBD2 (7 bases). The V gene's germline CDR1 is SGHDN and CDR2 FVKESK. The CDR3 has 16 amino acids. Trimming took off 0 bases at V and 7 bases at J, with 16 bases between the two ends. The CDR3 DNA is TGTGCCAGCAGCCAAGATTCTCGCGGGGGCAGGAATGAGCAGTTCTTC. It codes for CASSQDSRGGRNEQFF.

The chain carries TRBV28 and TRBJ2-3; 7 bases align to TRBD1. V dropped 7 bases and J dropped 0; count of bases not matched to a gene: 7. Germline CDR1 reads MDHEN; CDR2 reads SYDVKM. CDR3 length: 15 residues. The CDR3 spells CASTAGDSSTDTQYF. Written as DNA, the CDR3 is TGTGCCAGCACCGCCGGGGACAGCAGCACAGATACGCAGTATTTT.

The chain couples TRBV9 to TRBJ2-3; the D gene is possibly TRBD2 (7 bases). Germline loops: CDR1 SGDLS, CDR2 YYNGEE. Trimming removed 4 bases at V and 5 bases at J, with 11 bases between. The length of the CDR3 is 13 residues. CDR3 region: CASSLRGGDTQYF. The CDR3 DNA reads as TGTGCCAGCAGCCTGAGGGGGGGAGATACGCAGTATTTT.

The J gene is TRBJ2-2, the V gene TRBV4-1; D not resolved. The CDR3 is made up of 12 amino acids. Germline V gives CDR1 MGHRA, CDR2 YSYEKL. V lost 0 bases and J 8 bases, leaving 4 bases between the germline ends. In DNA, the CDR3 is TGCGCCAGCAGCCAAGAAGCTGGGGAGCTGTTTTTT. Translation gives CASSQEAGELFF.

This chain links TRBV7-6 with TRBJ1-1; TRBD1 agrees at 9 bases. The germline gives CDR1 SGHVS, CDR2 FNYEAQ. V lost 5 bases and J lost 5; bases outside the gene matches: 6. This CDR3 spans 14 amino acids. The CDR3 is CASSPGQGKTEAFF. The CDR3 DNA reads TGTGCCAGCAGCCCCGGACAGGGGAAGACTGAAGCTTTCTTT.

Details on this clone: This CDR3 is also generated by other DNA sequences in the sample. The rearrangement links TRBV9 to TRBJ2-3; no definite D call. Looked up from germline, CDR1 is SGDLS and CDR2 is YYNGEE. V was clipped by 0 bases and J by 1 base, with 6 bases between them. The CDR3 is 14 residues long. The CDR3 DNA is TGTGCCAGCAGCGTAGTCCCAGGCACAGATACGCAGTATTTT. Its protein product is CASSVVPGTDTQYF.

This clone showed up just once. The rearrangement links TRBV7-9 to TRBJ1-4; D might be TRBD1 (6 bases). The V end was cut by 5 bases, the J end by 6 bases, with 13 bases between. The germline V gene has CDR1 SEHNR and CDR2 FQNEAQ (reference sequence). The CDR3 loop spans 14 amino acids. As DNA, the CDR3 is TGTGCCAGCAGCCAACAGGGACGGGATGAAAAACTGTTTTTT. Translated: CASSQQGRDEKLFF. Supplemented by reference TRBV7-9 and TRBJ1-4, the full variable domain reads DTGVSQNPRHKITKRGQNVTFRCDPISEHNRLYWYRQTLGQGPEFLTYFQNEAQLEKSRLLSDRFSAERPKGSFSTLEIQRTEQGDSAMYLCASSQQGRDEKLFFGSGTQLSVL.

The chain combines TRBV9 with TRBJ1-2, with D tentatively TRBD1 (6 bases). Germline V CDR1 and CDR2: SGDLS, YYNGEE. This CDR3 has 12 residues. Trimming left V 3 bases short and J 13 bases short, with 16 bases between. This chain's CDR3 is CASSESGDAPTF. The CDR3 DNA is TGTGCCAGCAGCGAATCAGGGGATGCCCCCACCTTC.

The V and J genes are TRBV5-4 and TRBJ2-7; 7 nucleotides agree with TRBD1. The CDR3 covers 15 residues. J lost 2 bases, V lost 7 bases, and 12 bases had no gene match. CDR1 and CDR2 from the germline V gene are SGHNT and YYREEE (reference sequence). The CDR3 here is CASRDSRTNPYEQYF. The CDR3, as DNA: TGTGCCAGCCGGGACAGCCGGACCAATCCCTACGAGCAGTACTTC.

As regards this clone: This same CDR3 is encoded by further DNA sequences in the sample. The chain couples TRBV27 to TRBJ1-4, with D possibly being TRBD1 (6 bases). CDR1 and CDR2 from the germline V gene are MNHEY and SMNVEV (reference sequence). This CDR3 contains 13 residues. V was cut by 7 bases and J by 8 bases, with 14 bases left in between. CDR3 nucleotide sequence: TGTGCCAGCATGGAACAGGGTAGGGAAAAACTGTTTTTT. Translation gives CASMEQGREKLFF.

This chain connects TRBV7-3 to TRBJ2-1; 14 nucleotides match TRBD2. Germline V lookup: CDR1 SGHTA, CDR2 FQGTGA. This CDR3 has 18 residues. The V gene end was trimmed by 2 bases and the J gene end by 7 bases; junction bases not matched to a gene: 10. CDR3 bases: TGTGCCAGCAGCTTAGGCCCTGGGACTAGCGGGGGTGTAAATGAGCAGTTCTTC. This translates into CASSLGPGTSGGVNEQFF.

The chain links TRBV7-9 to TRBJ1-5; the D is unclear. Trimming left V 5 bases short and J 11 bases short, with 19 bases between. Per germline, CDR1 SEHNR and CDR2 FQNEAQ (reference sequence). CDR3 length: 14 amino acids. Written as DNA, the CDR3 is TGTGCCAGCAGCCCCGGAAGTTCCGGAGGGACCCAGCATTTT. It codes for CASSPGSSGGTQHF.

The rearrangement joins TRBV2 to TRBJ2-5; 9 bases agree with TRBD2. In germline, CDR1 is SNHLY, CDR2 FYNNEI. This CDR3 is built from 17 residues. V lost 6 bases and J lost 2; bases outside the gene matches: 13. CDR3 DNA: TGTGCCAGCAGCCGGACAGGACTAGCGATCGGGCAAGAGACCCAGTACTTC. It specifies CASSRTGLAIGQETQYF.

The CDR3 DNA is TGCGCCAGCAGCTTCCCGGTGGAGCCTAAAAAACTGTTTTTT. Encoded protein: CASSFPVEPKKLFF. This chain links TRBV5-1 with TRBJ1-4, with unresolved D. The CDR3 spans 14 residues. Between the trimmed V and J ends, which lost 2 bases and 9 bases, there was a span of 14 bases. From germline, CDR1 is SGHRS and CDR2 YFSETQ.

V is TRBV6-6 and J is TRBJ2-3; the D gene is possibly TRBD1 (5 bases). The CDR3 consists of 14 residues. Germline CDR1 is MNHNY and CDR2 is SVGAGI (reference sequence). The ends were cut back, 7 bases at V and 0 bases at J, with 11 bases in the middle. The CDR3 DNA reads as TGTGCCAGCACCTCAAGGGGAAGCACAGATACGCAGTATTTT. Translated: CASTSRGSTDTQYF.

This chain links TRBV13 with TRBJ2-4; TRBD1 matches at 7 bases. Losses at the gene ends were 7 bases for V and 1 base for J; bases not matched to a gene: 13. The CDR3 consists of 17 residues. Germline CDR1 is PRHDT and CDR2 is FYEKMQ (reference sequence). The CDR3 sequence: CASTLSYRGDAKNIQYF. CDR3 DNA sequence: TGTGCCAGCACACTATCATACAGGGGAGACGCCAAAAACATTCAGTACTTC.

The V and J genes are TRBV5-1 and TRBJ2-7; D gene ambiguous. Germline-derived CDR1 and CDR2 are SGHRS and YFSETQ. V lost 2 bases, J lost 6 bases, and 12 bases lay in between. This CDR3 contains 13 residues. The CDR3 reads CASSFGSIGEQYF. Here the CDR3 DNA reads TGCGCCAGCAGCTTCGGGTCTATTGGCGAGCAGTACTTC.

The chain employs TRBV7-2 and TRBJ1-1; D not certain. Germline CDR1 is SGHTA and CDR2 is FQGNSA. The ends were cut back, 2 bases at V and 1 base at J, with 5 bases in the middle. CDR3 length equals 13 residues. The CDR3 bases are TGTGCCAGCAGCTTAAGACAGAACACTGAAGCTTTCTTT. Translated: CASSLRQNTEAFF.